This entry concerns a single T cell receptor (beta chain). The data were taken from a study of blood T cell repertoires in COVID-19. Across the whole study: Samples of COVID-19 (acute and convalescent) were obtained from the United States, Italy and Spain. T cells, B-cell-depleted T cells, or PBMCs supplied cDNA or gDNA.

How the authors handled the data: Amplifying reference gene primers gave estimates of nucleated cell counts. TCRdb's table, derived via immunoSEQ multiplex PCR, lists solely in-frame clones and lacks some. Clonal size and the V and J genes are those of that table, whereas D and trimming came from the DNA. The sample carries around 140,000 clones, around 80% recorded once. V dropped 4 bases and J dropped 3 bases, with 13 bases sitting between them. CDR3 length equals 14 residues. Germline V lookup: CDR1 MNHEY, CDR2 SVGAGI. The chain carries TRBV6-5 and TRBJ2-7; D gene unclear. The sample was peripheral blood. This receptor was identified in a man in his fifties or sixties with acute or convalescent COVID-19. This CDR3 is CASSLDRQNYEQYF. CDR3 coding DNA: TGTGCCAGCAGTTTGGATCGACAAAACTACGAGCAGTACTTC.